These 15 T cell receptor beta chains were sequenced from one sample in a study of T-cell memory formation after mild COVID-19 (TCRdb year 2021). Library prep was done by 5' RACE. Sequenced using an Illumina NovaSeq 6000. TCRdb reprocessing: public reads trimmed at Q25 with fastp, clones called with MiXCR, in-frame beta chains kept. Rows are unified per CDR3 protein, each entry keeping the most common DNA and genes. In this sample the table shows fewer than 30,000 distinct CDR3 sequences, around 12% of which occur a single time. The leading ten clones occupy roughly 15% of the sample. Sequencing was done on a sample of PBMCs or a T cell subset sorted from them (not recorded which). These receptors originate from an adult woman who had mild COVID-19 (a few samples of this study predate the infection). The sample titles of this study are shuffled in the database, so cell type and time point are left out; the donor was told from shared clones.

In this sample, this clonotype turned up many times. The V gene is TRBV11-2, the J gene TRBJ1-1, with D uncertain. Trimming took off 2 bases at V and 2 bases at J, with 9 bases between the two ends. The CDR3 consists of 14 residues. CDR1 and CDR2 from the germline V gene are SGHAT and FQNNGV. The CDR3 nucleotides read TGTGCCAGCAGCTTACGAGGGTCAAACACTGAAGCTTTCTTT. Translating gives CASSLRGSNTEAFF.

Many counts were recorded for this clonotype. The CDR3 DNA reads as TGTGCCAGCAGTTACCGGGACAGGGGATCCTACGAGCAGTACTTC. This gives the protein CASSYRDRGSYEQYF. V and J are TRBV6-5 and TRBJ2-7, with 10 bases lining up with TRBD1. With V trimmed by 2 bases and J by 1 base, 2 bases remained unmatched. Germline loops: CDR1 MNHEY, CDR2 SVGAGI. This CDR3 is built from 15 residues.

This clonotype occurred many times. The rearrangement uses TRBV5-1 and TRBJ1-1, with 7 bases aligning to TRBD1. V lost 0 bases, J lost 1 base, and 3 bases stayed unmatched. The V gene's germline CDR1 is SGHRS and CDR2 YFSETQ. There are 15 residues in the CDR3. The CDR3 loop is CASSLAGTENTEAFF. Here the CDR3 DNA reads TGCGCCAGCAGCTTGGCCGGGACAGAGAACACTGAAGCTTTCTTT.

This clonotype was seen ten or more times. The V call is TRBV15, the J call TRBJ2-2; D gene unclear. Germline loops: CDR1 LNHNV, CDR2 YYDKDF (reference sequence). V gave up 8 bases and J gave up 0 bases, with 10 bases separating them. The CDR3 is 14 residues long. Written as DNA, the CDR3 is TGTGCCACCTCGGCCGGACCGAACACCGGGGAGCTGTTTTTT. The encoded protein is CATSAGPNTGELFF.

This clonotype was seen repeatedly, ten times or more. V gene TRBV4-1 combines with J gene TRBJ1-4; D is undetermined. V was shortened by 1 base and J by 6 bases, with 15 bases between the two germline ends. The CDR3 is made up of 16 amino acids. Germline CDR1 and CDR2: MGHRA and YSYEKL. CDR3 in amino acids: CASSQAVFERDEKLFF. The CDR3 bases are TGCGCCAGCAGCCAAGCGGTGTTCGAGCGGGATGAAAAACTGTTTTTT.

This clonotype was recorded at least ten times. The CDR3 nucleotides read TGTGCCAGCAGATCAAGGGCTCAGCCCCAGCATTTT. This translates into CASRSRAQPQHF. This chain links TRBV12-3 or TRBV12-4 with TRBJ1-5, with D unresolved. Trimming removed 6 bases from V and 6 bases from J, with 9 bases in between. This CDR3 is built from 12 residues.

At least ten counts were recorded for this clonotype. The chain joins TRBV5-1 to TRBJ2-7, with 14 bases that match TRBD2. The junction had 7 bases not matched to a gene; V was cut back by 2 bases and J by 3 bases. The CDR3 runs 17 residues. Germline-derived CDR1 and CDR2 are SGHRS and YFSETQ. The CDR3 region has the DNA TGCGCCAGCAGCTTCCTGCCGGGGACTAGCGGGGGCTACGAGCAGTACTTC. Amino acids: CASSFLPGTSGGYEQYF.

This clonotype was found many times. The chain has TRBV5-8 and TRBJ2-7; 7 bases fit TRBD1. The CDR3 sequence is 14 residues long. The junction had 9 bases not matched to a gene; V was cut back by 4 bases and J by 5 bases. Looked up from germline, CDR1 is SGHTS and CDR2 is YDEGEE. The CDR3 region has the DNA TGTGCCAGCAGCAATCCGGGAACAGGGGACGAGCAGTACTTC. Its translation is CASSNPGTGDEQYF. The entire variable domain, with the rest obtained from reference TRBV5-8 and TRBJ2-7, is as follows: EAGVTQSPTHLIKTRGQQATLRCSPISGHTSVYWYQQALGLGLQFLLWYDEGEERNRGNFPPRFSGRQFPNYSSELNVNALELEDSALYLCASSNPGTGDEQYFGPGTRLTVT.

This clonotype was seen repeatedly, ten times or more. J is TRBJ1-5 and V is TRBV9; D gene ambiguous. Germline V gene sequence: CDR1 SGDLS, CDR2 YYNGEE. Trimming pared 2 bases from V and 0 bases from J, leaving 6 bases between. CDR3 size: 14 residues. CDR3 residues: CASSVSNSNQPQHF. CDR3 in DNA: TGTGCCAGCAGCGTTTCGAATAGCAATCAGCCCCAGCATTTT.

This clonotype was detected many times. The DNA of the CDR3 is TGCGCCAGCAGCTTGTCACCGGGGGAAGGAAACACCATATATTTT. It encodes CASSLSPGEGNTIYF. This chain uses TRBV5-1 with TRBJ1-3; D possibly corresponds to TRBD1 (5 bases). Germline loops: CDR1 SGHRS, CDR2 YFSETQ. The V end lost 1 base, the J end lost 4 bases, and 12 bases lay between the germline ends. The CDR3 is 15 residues long.

This clonotype has only a few counts. The chain recombines TRBV11-2 with TRBJ2-2; 7 nucleotides match TRBD1. The CDR3 loop spans 14 amino acids. V was clipped by 3 bases and J by 4 bases; unmatched bases: 2. CDR1 and CDR2 from the germline V gene are SGHAT and FQNNGV. The CDR3 loop is CASSFAGGTGELFF. The DNA of the CDR3 is TGTGCCAGCAGCTTTGCAGGGGGCACCGGGGAGCTGTTTTTT.

This clonotype occurred many times. This sequence joins TRBV5-4 and TRBJ2-3, with 16 nucleotides matching TRBD2. Germline V gives CDR1 SGHNT, CDR2 YYREEE (reference sequence). V gave up 2 bases and J gave up 4 bases; unmatched junction bases: 7. The CDR3 length is 18 residues. CDR3 sequence reads: CASSLPGLAGGLPDTQYF. CDR3 nucleotide sequence: TGTGCCAGCAGCTTACCGGGACTAGCGGGAGGGCTCCCAGATACGCAGTATTTT. The full variable domain, in which reference TRBV5-4 and TRBJ2-3 provide the parts outside the CDR3, is ETGVTQSPTHLIKTRGQQVTLRCSSQSGHNTVSWYQQALGQGPQFIFQYYREEENGRGNFPPRFSGLQFPNYSSELNVNALELDDSALYLCASSLPGLAGGLPDTQYFGPGTRLTVL.

This clonotype was detected ten times or more. The chain couples TRBV4-2 to TRBJ2-7; D is possibly TRBD2 (6 bases). The germline V gene has CDR1 LGHNA and CDR2 YNFKEQ. The V gene lost 1 base and the J gene lost 2 bases, with 9 bases spanning the gap. This CDR3 is built from 14 residues. CDR3 bases: TGTGCCAGCAGCCAAGCGGGGGTGGCCTACGAGCAGTACTTC. It translates to CASSQAGVAYEQYF.

This clonotype is classed as medium-sized. This sequence joins TRBV20-1 and TRBJ1-1; D remains ambiguous. This CDR3 has 17 amino acids. Trimming left V 3 bases short and J 5 bases short, with 25 bases between. The germline V gene has CDR1 DFQATT and CDR2 SNEGSKA (reference sequence). CDR3 nucleotides: TGCAGTGCTAGGTCCAGTGGGGAAACGTCGGGTGAGACTGAAGCTTTCTTT. It codes for CSARSSGETSGETEAFF.

At least ten counts were recorded for this clonotype. The rearrangement joins TRBV3-1 to TRBJ2-7; D unclear. Germline CDR1 and CDR2: LGHDT and YNNKEL (reference sequence). This CDR3 comprises 14 residues. Trimming removed 0 bases from V and 5 bases from J, with 11 bases in between. The CDR3 loop is CASSQDYQADEQYF. CDR3 in DNA: TGTGCCAGCAGCCAAGATTACCAGGCCGACGAGCAGTACTTC.